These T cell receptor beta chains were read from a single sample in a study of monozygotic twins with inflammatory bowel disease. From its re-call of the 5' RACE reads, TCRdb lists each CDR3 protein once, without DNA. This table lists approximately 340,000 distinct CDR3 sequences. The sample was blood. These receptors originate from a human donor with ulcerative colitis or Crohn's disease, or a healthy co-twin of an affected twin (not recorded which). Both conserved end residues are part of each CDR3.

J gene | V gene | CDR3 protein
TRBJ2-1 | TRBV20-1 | CSGSRMTYNEQFF
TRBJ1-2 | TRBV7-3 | CASNAITGSFNGYTF
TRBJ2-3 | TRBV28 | CASSFSRTGTGRTDTQYF
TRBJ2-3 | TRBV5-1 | CASSLISGVADTQYF
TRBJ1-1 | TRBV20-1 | CSARGPRGNTEAFF
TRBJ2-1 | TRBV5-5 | CASSQLRGSLNEQFF
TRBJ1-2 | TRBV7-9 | CASSLERTGYGYTF
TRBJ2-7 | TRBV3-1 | CASSQDPRAAYEQYF
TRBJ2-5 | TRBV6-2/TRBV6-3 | CATIDRDSETQYF
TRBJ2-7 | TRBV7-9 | CASSLGYTSRTGEQYF
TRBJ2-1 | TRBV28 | CASSPDNEQFF